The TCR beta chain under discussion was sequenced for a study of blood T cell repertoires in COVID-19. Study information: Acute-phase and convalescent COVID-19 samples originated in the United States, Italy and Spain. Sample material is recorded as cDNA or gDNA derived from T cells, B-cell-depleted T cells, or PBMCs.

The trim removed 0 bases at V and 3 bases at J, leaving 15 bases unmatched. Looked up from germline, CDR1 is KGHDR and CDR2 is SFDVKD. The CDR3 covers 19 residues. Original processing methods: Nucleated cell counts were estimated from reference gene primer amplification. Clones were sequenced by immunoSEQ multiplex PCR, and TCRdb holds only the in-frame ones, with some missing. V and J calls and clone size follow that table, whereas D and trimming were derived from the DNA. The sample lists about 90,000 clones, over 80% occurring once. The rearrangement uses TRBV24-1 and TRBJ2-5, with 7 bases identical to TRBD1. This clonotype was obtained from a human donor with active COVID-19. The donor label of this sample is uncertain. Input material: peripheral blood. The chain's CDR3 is CATSDLLIGDRSRKETQYF. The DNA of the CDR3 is TGTGCCACCAGTGATTTGTTAATTGGGGACAGATCCAGAAAAGAGACCCAGTACTTC.